The rows below give T cell receptor beta chains drawn from one sample of a study of T-cell memory formation after mild COVID-19. TCRdb passed the 5' RACE reads through MiXCR, listing each CDR3 protein once. This table has about 400,000 distinct CDR3 sequences, about 20% appearing once. Sequenced sample: PBMCs or a T cell subset sorted from them (not recorded which). All receptors derive from a man aged 18 to 30 who had mild COVID-19 (a few samples of this study predate the infection). Cell type and time point are not known. CDR3s include the opening cysteine and the closing phenylalanine or tryptophan. D genes are given only for firm matches. Size tells how often a clone was seen (once, few, many) or the class of an expanded clone, and some rows leave it out.

J gene,V gene,D gene,clone size,CDR3 protein,CDR3 DNA
TRBJ2-6,TRBV20-1,TRBD1,few,CSARSTGGTGANVLTF,TGCAGTGCTAGATCGACAGGGGGTACAGGGGCCAACGTCCTGACTTTC
TRBJ2-7,TRBV27,TRBD1,.,CASSFRGQGDSYEQYF,TGTGCCAGCAGTTTCAGGGGACAGGGGGATTCCTACGAGCAGTACTTC
TRBJ1-5,TRBV24-1,TRBD1,once,CATSARRDRHQPQHF,TGTGCCACCAGTGCTCGCCGGGACAGGCATCAGCCCCAGCATTTT
TRBJ1-5,TRBV7-2,.,few,CASSLQADSNQPQHF,TGTGCCAGCAGCTTACAGGCTGATAGCAATCAGCCCCAGCATTTT
TRBJ1-3,TRBV20-1,TRBD1,few,CSARGTGGDTIYF,TGCAGTGCTAGAGGAACAGGGGGAGACACCATATATTTT
TRBJ2-6,TRBV5-1,TRBD1,.,CAKKGAPGRTGANVLTF,TGCGCCAAGAAGGGGGCTCCGGGGAGAACAGGGGCCAACGTCCTGACTTTC
TRBJ1-1,TRBV3-1,.,.,CASSQGSGEGTEAFF,TGTGCCAGCAGCCAAGGTTCAGGGGAGGGCACTGAAGCTTTCTTT
TRBJ2-2,TRBV2,.,few,CAWVEAFTGELFF,TGTGCCTGGGTGGAGGCGTTTACCGGGGAGCTGTTTTTT
TRBJ2-1,TRBV7-8,TRBD2,.,CASSLKRLAGGLDNEQFF,TGTGCCAGCAGCCTAAAACGACTAGCGGGGGGTTTAGACAATGAGCAGTTCTTC
TRBJ2-7,TRBV6-1,.,.,CASSAGYPYEQYF,TGTGCCAGCAGTGCGGGGTACCCCTACGAGCAGTACTTC
TRBJ1-2,TRBV9,.,.,CASSAGGGVNYGYTF,TGTGCCAGCAGCGCGGGGGGCGGTGTGAACTATGGCTACACCTTC
TRBJ2-5,TRBV4-3,.,many,CASSQERDNPWSQYF,TGCGCCAGCAGCCAAGAACGGGACAACCCTTGGTCCCAGTACTTC
TRBJ1-5,TRBV5-1,.,.,CASSLDLGSQPQHF,TGCGCCAGCAGCTTGGATTTGGGTAGTCAGCCCCAGCATTTT
TRBJ1-1,TRBV5-1,.,few,CASSLRPGAGTEAFF,TGCGCCAGCAGCCTTAGGCCGGGGGCGGGGACTGAAGCTTTCTTT
TRBJ1-6,TRBV20-1,.,few,CSAPRTALSIHF,TGCAGTGCTCCTAGGACAGCCTTGTCCATCCACTTT
TRBJ2-3,TRBV20-1,.,.,CSARVGSWSSDTQYF,TGCAGTGCTAGAGTGGGTAGCTGGAGCTCAGATACGCAGTATTTT
TRBJ1-1,TRBV24-1,.,few,CATSDLLRIVAEAFF,TGTGCCACCAGTGATTTGCTCAGAATCGTGGCTGAAGCTTTCTTT
TRBJ2-1,TRBV9,.,.,CASSVTGYEQFF,TGTGCCAGCAGCGTAACGGGGTATGAGCAGTTCTTC
TRBJ2-3,TRBV10-3,TRBD2,few,CAISQSSGGGTDTQYF,TGTGCCATCAGTCAGTCTAGCGGGGGGGGCACAGATACGCAGTATTTT
TRBJ2-3,TRBV5-1,TRBD2,few,CASSPRLAEYTDTQYF,TGCGCCAGCAGCCCTCGACTAGCGGAGTACACAGATACGCAGTATTTT
TRBJ1-3,TRBV7-2,.,few,CASSLVGANSGNTIYF,TGTGCCAGCAGCTTAGTCGGGGCGAACTCTGGAAACACCATATATTTT
TRBJ2-1,TRBV7-9,TRBD1,.,CASSPGQGLSYNEQLF,TGTGCCAGCAGCCCGGGACAGGGGTTATCCTACAATGAGCAGTTATTC
TRBJ2-7,TRBV7-2,TRBD1,few,CASSLVDRDEQYF,TGTGCCAGCAGCTTAGTAGACAGGGACGAGCAGTACTTC
TRBJ2-7,TRBV27,.,.,CASIESGSEQYF,TGTGCCAGCATTGAATCGGGGTCCGAGCAGTACTTC
TRBJ1-4,TRBV20-1,.,few,CSARRYRSTNEKLFF,TGCAGTGCTAGAAGATACAGGTCGACTAATGAAAAACTGTTTTTT
TRBJ1-6,TRBV11-2,.,.,CASSWRTDSNSPLHF,TGTGCCAGCAGCTGGAGGACGGACAGTAATTCACCCCTCCACTTT
TRBJ2-3,TRBV5-1,TRBD2,many,CASSLATSGEDTDTQYF,TGCGCCAGCAGCTTGGCGACTAGCGGGGAGGACACAGATACGCAGTATTTT
TRBJ1-1,TRBV5-1,.,.,CASSLSWQGVQPEAFF,TGCGCCAGCAGCTTGAGTTGGCAGGGAGTCCAACCTGAAGCTTTCTTT
TRBJ2-2,TRBV9,TRBD1,.,CASSVAGRGLGTGELFF,TGTGCCAGCAGCGTAGCTGGAAGGGGGCTGGGCACCGGGGAGCTGTTTTTT
TRBJ2-5,TRBV5-1,.,few,CASRSVRETQYF,TGCGCCAGCAGGTCAGTTAGGGAGACCCAGTACTTC
TRBJ2-1,TRBV5-1,.,.,CASSLEGRPNSVEQFF,TGCGCCAGCAGCTTGGAGGGGAGGCCAAATTCCGTTGAGCAGTTCTTC
TRBJ1-5,TRBV20-1,TRBD1,.,CSASGQAGQPQHF,TGCAGTGCTTCTGGACAGGCAGGGCAGCCCCAGCATTTT
TRBJ2-1,TRBV6-5,TRBD2,few,CASQGDYGGNEQFF,TGTGCCAGCCAAGGGGACTACGGGGGAAATGAGCAGTTCTTC
TRBJ1-5,TRBV21-1,.,few,CASSKPIGRQPQHF,TGTGCCAGCAGCAAGCCGATCGGCAGACAGCCCCAGCATTTT
TRBJ2-1,TRBV6-5,.,few,CASSYLGTGEQFF,TGTGCCAGCAGTTACCTCGGGACGGGTGAGCAGTTCTTC
TRBJ2-2,TRBV2,.,few,CASGGRGNTGELFF,TGTGCCAGCGGGGGGCGCGGGAACACCGGGGAGCTGTTTTTT
TRBJ2-1,TRBV13,.,few,CASSDEQFF,TGTGCCAGCAGCGATGAGCAGTTCTTC
TRBJ1-2,TRBV20-1,.,.,CSASFTGFGNYGYTF,TGCAGTGCTAGCTTTACAGGGTTCGGGAACTATGGCTACACCTTC
TRBJ2-7,TRBV12-3/TRBV12-4,TRBD1,few,CASSYRGAYEQYF,TGTGCCAGCAGTTACAGGGGAGCCTACGAGCAGTACTTC
TRBJ1-5,TRBV20-1,TRBD1,.,CSARKTGASNQPQHF,TGCAGTGCTAGGAAGACAGGGGCCAGCAATCAGCCCCAGCATTTT
TRBJ2-5,TRBV13,TRBD1,many,CASTYRGQETQYF,TGTGCCAGCACGTACAGGGGTCAAGAGACCCAGTACTTC